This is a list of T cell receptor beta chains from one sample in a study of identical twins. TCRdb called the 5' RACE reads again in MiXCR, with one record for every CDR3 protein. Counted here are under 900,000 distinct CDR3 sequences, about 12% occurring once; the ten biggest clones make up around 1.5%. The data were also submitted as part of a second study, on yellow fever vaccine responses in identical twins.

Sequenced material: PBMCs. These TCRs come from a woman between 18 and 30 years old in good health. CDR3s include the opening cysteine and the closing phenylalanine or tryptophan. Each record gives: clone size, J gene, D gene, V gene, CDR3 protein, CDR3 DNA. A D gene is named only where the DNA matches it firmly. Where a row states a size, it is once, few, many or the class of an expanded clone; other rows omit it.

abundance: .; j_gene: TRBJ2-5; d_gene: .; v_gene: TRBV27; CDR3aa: CASSLTWGETQYF; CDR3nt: TGTGCCAGCAGTTTAACTTGGGGAGAGACCCAGTACTTC
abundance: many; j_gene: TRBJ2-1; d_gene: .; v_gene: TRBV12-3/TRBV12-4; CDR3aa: CASSLSLANEQFF; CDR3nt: TGTGCCAGCAGTTTAAGTCTGGCCAATGAGCAGTTCTTC
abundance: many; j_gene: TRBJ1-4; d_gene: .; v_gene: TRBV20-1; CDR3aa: CSAPLPGLPNEKLFF; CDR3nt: TGCAGTGCACCTCTACCGGGACTACCTAATGAAAAACTGTTTTTT
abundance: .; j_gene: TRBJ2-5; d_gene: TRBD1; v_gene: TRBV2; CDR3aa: CASPTGTGETQYF; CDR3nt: TGTGCCAGCCCTACCGGGACAGGGGAGACCCAGTACTTC
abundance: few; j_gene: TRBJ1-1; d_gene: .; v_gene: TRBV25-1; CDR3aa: CASSNTGWTEAFF; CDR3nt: TGTGCCAGCAGTAATACAGGGTGGACTGAAGCTTTCTTT
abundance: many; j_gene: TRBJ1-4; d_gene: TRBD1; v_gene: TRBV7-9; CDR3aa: CASSLGGTDLEKLFF; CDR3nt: TGTGCCAGCAGCTTAGGCGGGACAGATCTTGAAAAACTGTTTTTT
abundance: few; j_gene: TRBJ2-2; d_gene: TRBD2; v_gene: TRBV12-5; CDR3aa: CASGLALLFSGRAIAGELFF; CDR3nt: TGTGCTAGTGGTTTGGCTCTCCTATTTAGCGGGAGGGCCATAGCCGGGGAGCTGTTTTTT
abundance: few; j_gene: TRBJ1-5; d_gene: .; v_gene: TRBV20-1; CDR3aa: CSARYPGQNSNQPQHF; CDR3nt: TGCAGTGCTAGATACCCTGGGCAGAATAGCAATCAGCCCCAGCATTTT
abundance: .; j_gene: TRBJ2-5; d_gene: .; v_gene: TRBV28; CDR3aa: CASSPDPGPQETQYF; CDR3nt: TGTGCCAGCAGCCCCGATCCGGGGCCACAGGAGACCCAGTACTTC
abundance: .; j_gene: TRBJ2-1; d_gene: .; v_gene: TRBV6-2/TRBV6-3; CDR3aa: CANYYNEQFF; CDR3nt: TGTGCCAACTACTACAATGAGCAGTTCTTC
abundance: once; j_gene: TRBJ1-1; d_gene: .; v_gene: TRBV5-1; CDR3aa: CASTVGGAGTEAFF; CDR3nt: TGCGCCAGCACTGTGGGGGGAGCCGGCACTGAAGCTTTCTTT
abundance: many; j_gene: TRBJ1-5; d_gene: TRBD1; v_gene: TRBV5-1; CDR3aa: CASSPGTGYGQPQHF; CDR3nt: TGCGCCAGCAGCCCAGGGACAGGATATGGTCAGCCCCAGCATTTT
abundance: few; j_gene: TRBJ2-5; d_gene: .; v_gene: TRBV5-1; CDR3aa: CASSLFSADGKETQYF; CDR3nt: TGCGCCAGCAGCTTGTTTAGTGCGGACGGAAAAGAGACCCAGTACTTC
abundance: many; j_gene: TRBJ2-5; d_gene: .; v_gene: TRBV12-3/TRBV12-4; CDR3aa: CASGLGETQYF; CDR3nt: TGTGCCAGCGGGTTGGGTGAGACCCAGTACTTC